A single sample is the source of the 9 T cell receptor beta chains below, sequenced in a study of CD8 T cells in ankylosing spondylitis. TCRdb recomputed calls from the 5' RACE reads with MiXCR, one row per CDR3 protein. The data contain almost 250,000 distinct CDR3 sequences, under 35% of them singletons. The sample consisted of blood, either unsorted or a sorted T cell fraction (not recorded which). These receptors all come from a male donor with ankylosing spondylitis or in good health (not recorded which).

CDR3 loop: CASSPDPFGSNQETQYF. CDR3 sequence (DNA): TGTGCCAGCAGCCCCGACCCCTTCGGCAGCAACCAAGAGACCCAGTACTTC. This chain uses TRBV9 with TRBJ2-5; D gene ambiguous. This CDR3 spans 17 amino acids. The germline V and J ends were trimmed by 4 bases and 0 bases, with 19 bases remaining between them. The V gene's germline CDR1 is SGDLS and CDR2 YYNGEE.

The gene calls are TRBV20-1 and TRBJ1-5; 7 bases match TRBD1. Germline loops: CDR1 DFQATT, CDR2 SNEGSKA (reference sequence). The CDR3 is 16 residues long. J lost 0 bases, V lost 5 bases, and 10 bases had no gene match. CDR3 sequence: CSARDRPTHSNQPQHF. The CDR3 DNA sequence: TGCAGTGCTCGGGACAGACCTACCCATAGCAATCAGCCCCAGCATTTT.

CDR3 loop: CASSQGPRSSYEQYF. CDR3 nucleotides: TGCGCCAGCAGCCAAGGTCCCCGCAGCTCTTACGAGCAGTACTTC. The chain has TRBV4-1 and TRBJ2-7; D unclear. Trimming shortened V by 1 base and J by 4 bases, and 14 bases separated the two germline ends. Germline values: CDR1 MGHRA, CDR2 YSYEKL. This CDR3 comprises 15 residues.

This clonotype was detected a few times. V gene TRBV19 combines with J gene TRBJ2-1; the match to TRBD1 covers 7 bases. Losses at the gene ends were 0 bases for V and 4 bases for J; bases not matched to a gene: 6. This CDR3 is 16 amino acids long. The V gene's germline CDR1 is LNHDA and CDR2 SQIVND (reference sequence). CDR3 DNA: TGTGCCAGTAGTATAGATCAAGGGACAGCATACAATGAGCAGTTCTTC. This sequence encodes CASSIDQGTAYNEQFF.

The CDR3, as DNA: TGCGCCAGCAGCCAACAGGGGGCCACCTATGGCTACACCTTC. Encoded protein: CASSQQGATYGYTF. The chain recombines TRBV4-1 with TRBJ1-2, with 8 positions matching TRBD1. Per the germline V gene, CDR1 is MGHRA and CDR2 is YSYEKL. V lost 2 bases, J lost 4 bases, and 3 bases stayed unmatched. This CDR3 has 14 residues.

This sequence joins TRBV20-1 and TRBJ2-2; D is unclear. Looked up from germline, CDR1 is DFQATT and CDR2 is SNEGSKA (reference sequence). The V end lost 3 bases, the J end lost 7 bases, and 15 bases lay between the germline ends. There are 14 residues in the CDR3. The CDR3 is CSASMGPPHGELFF. Here the CDR3 DNA reads TGCAGTGCTAGTATGGGCCCCCCCCACGGGGAGCTGTTTTTT.

This clonotype was detected only a few times. V usage is TRBV5-1 and J usage is TRBJ2-7, with D possibly being TRBD2 (6 bases). The V gene's germline CDR1 is SGHRS and CDR2 YFSETQ. The CDR3 length is 14 residues. Trimming stripped 6 bases from V and 1 base from J, with 14 bases between. This CDR3 reads CASTIGGGSYEQYF. The CDR3 DNA sequence: TGCGCCAGCACCATTGGGGGAGGATCCTACGAGCAGTACTTC.

This clonotype was picked up a small number of times. This chain links TRBV15 with TRBJ2-2; tentative D call: TRBD2 (6 bases). The germline V gene has CDR1 LNHNV and CDR2 YYDKDF (reference sequence). This CDR3 has 17 amino acids. V was cut by 5 bases and J by 0 bases, with 16 bases left in between. The CDR3 DNA follows: TGTGCCACCAGCTGGGGGGATCCTTGGACGAACACCGGGGAGCTGTTTTTT. Amino acid sequence: CATSWGDPWTNTGELFF. Full variable domain (outside the CDR3, taken from reference TRBV15 and TRBJ2-2): DAMVIQNPRYQVTQFGKPVTLSCSQTLNHNVMYWYQQKSSQAPKLLFHYYDKDFNNEADTPDNFQSRRPNTSFCFLDIRSPGLGDTAMYLCATSWGDPWTNTGELFFGEGSRLTVL.

The chain is built from TRBV29-1 and TRBJ2-7; no reliable D call. The CDR3 extends over 12 amino acids. Trimming cost V 7 bases and J 4 bases, with 14 bases left between them. From germline, CDR1 is SQVTM and CDR2 ANQGSEA. In DNA form, the CDR3 reads TGCAGCGGGAGAGCCGCTGGGTACGAGCAGTACTTC. As protein: CSGRAAGYEQYF.